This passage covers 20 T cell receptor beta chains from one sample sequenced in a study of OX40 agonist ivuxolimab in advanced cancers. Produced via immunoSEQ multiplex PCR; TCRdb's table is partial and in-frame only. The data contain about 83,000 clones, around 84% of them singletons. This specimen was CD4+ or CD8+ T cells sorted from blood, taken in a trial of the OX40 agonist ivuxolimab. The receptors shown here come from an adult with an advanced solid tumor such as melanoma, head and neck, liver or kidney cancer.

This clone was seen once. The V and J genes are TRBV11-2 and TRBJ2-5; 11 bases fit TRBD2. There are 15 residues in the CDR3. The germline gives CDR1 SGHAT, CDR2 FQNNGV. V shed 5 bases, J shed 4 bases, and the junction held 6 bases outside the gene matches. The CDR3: CASSNSGGARETQYF. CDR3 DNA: TGTGCCAGCAGCAATAGCGGGGGGGCCCGAGAGACCCAGTACTTC.

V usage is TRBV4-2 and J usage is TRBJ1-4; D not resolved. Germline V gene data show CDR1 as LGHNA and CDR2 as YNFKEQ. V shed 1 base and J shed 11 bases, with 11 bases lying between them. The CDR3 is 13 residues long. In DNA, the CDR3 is TGTGCCAGCAGCCAAGCCCGAGTCTCCAAACTGTTTTTT. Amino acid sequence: CASSQARVSKLFF.

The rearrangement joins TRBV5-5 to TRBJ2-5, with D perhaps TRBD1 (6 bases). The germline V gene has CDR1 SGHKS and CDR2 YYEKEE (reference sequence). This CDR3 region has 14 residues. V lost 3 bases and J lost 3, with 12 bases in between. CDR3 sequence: CASSSGARKETQYF. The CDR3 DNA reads TGTGCCAGCAGCTCAGGGGCCCGCAAAGAGACCCAGTACTTC. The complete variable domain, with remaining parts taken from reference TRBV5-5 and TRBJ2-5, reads DAGVTQSPTHLIKTRGQQVTLRCSPISGHKSVSWYQQVLGQGPQFIFQYYEKEERGRGNFPDRFSARQFPNYSSELNVNALLLGDSALYLCASSSGARKETQYFGPGTRLLVL.

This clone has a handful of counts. CDR3 sequence (DNA): TGTGCCAGCAGCTCCTGGACAAGTGGGAATCAGCCCCAGCATTTT. It specifies CASSSWTSGNQPQHF. The rearrangement joins TRBV7-2 to TRBJ1-5; D is perhaps TRBD1 (5 bases). Germline CDR1 is SGHTA and CDR2 is FQGNSA. Trimming took off 4 bases at V and 4 bases at J, with 14 bases between the two ends. This CDR3 contains 15 residues.

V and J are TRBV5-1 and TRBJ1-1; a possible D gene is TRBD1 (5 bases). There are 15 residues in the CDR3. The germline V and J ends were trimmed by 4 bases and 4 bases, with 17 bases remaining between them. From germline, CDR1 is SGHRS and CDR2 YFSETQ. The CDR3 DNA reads TGCGCCAGCAGCGCCCGTGGAGGGGAGAGCACTGAAGCTTTCTTT. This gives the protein CASSARGGESTEAFF. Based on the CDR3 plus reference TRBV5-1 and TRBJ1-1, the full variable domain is KAGVTQTPRYLIKTRGQQVTLSCSPISGHRSVSWYQQTPGQGLQFLFEYFSETQRNKGNFPGRFSGRQFSNSRSEMNVSTLELGDSALYLCASSARGGESTEAFFGQGTRLTVV.

The CDR3 nucleotides are TGTGCCAGTAGTATCGAGGCCAGGGTCCCCTACGAGCAGTACTTC. Translated: CASSIEARVPYEQYF. V gene TRBV19 combines with J gene TRBJ2-7; tentative D call: TRBD1 (5 bases). CDR1 and CDR2 from the germline V gene are LNHDA and SQIVND (reference sequence). Trimming pared 3 bases from V and 2 bases from J, leaving 14 bases between. The CDR3 extends over 15 amino acids.

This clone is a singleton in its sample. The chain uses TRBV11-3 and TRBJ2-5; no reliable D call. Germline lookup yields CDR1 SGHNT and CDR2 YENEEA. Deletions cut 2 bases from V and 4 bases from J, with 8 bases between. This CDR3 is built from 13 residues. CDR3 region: CASSLRNGETQYF. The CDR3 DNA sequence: TGTGCCAGCAGCTTACGGAATGGAGAGACCCAGTACTTC.

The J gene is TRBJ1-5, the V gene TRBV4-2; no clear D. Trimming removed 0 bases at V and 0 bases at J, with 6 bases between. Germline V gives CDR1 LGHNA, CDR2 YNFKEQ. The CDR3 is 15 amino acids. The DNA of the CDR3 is TGTGCCAGCAGCCAAGAAGCTTATAGCAATCAGCCCCAGCATTTT. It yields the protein CASSQEAYSNQPQHF.

CDR3 amino acids: CASSYRALGSEQFF. The CDR3 DNA sequence: TGTGCCAGCAGCTACCGGGCCCTAGGCAGTGAGCAGTTCTTC. This chain links TRBV7-9 with TRBJ2-1; D is unresolved. The germline V gene has CDR1 SEHNR and CDR2 FQNEAQ (reference sequence). The CDR3 runs to 14 residues. Between the trimmed V and J ends, which lost 4 bases and 9 bases, there was a span of 16 bases.

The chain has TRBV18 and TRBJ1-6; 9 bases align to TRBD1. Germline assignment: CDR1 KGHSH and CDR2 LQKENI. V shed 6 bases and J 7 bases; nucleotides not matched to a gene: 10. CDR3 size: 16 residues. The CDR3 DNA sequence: TGTGCCAGCTCGGGCCTATCCGGGACAGGGAATTCACCCCTCCACTTT. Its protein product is CASSGLSGTGNSPLHF.

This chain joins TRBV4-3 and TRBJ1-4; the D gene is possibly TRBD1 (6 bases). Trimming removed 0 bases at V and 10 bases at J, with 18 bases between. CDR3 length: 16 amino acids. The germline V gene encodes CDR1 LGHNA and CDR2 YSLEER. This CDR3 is CASSQERSSRGAKLFF. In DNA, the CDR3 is TGCGCCAGCAGCCAAGAGAGAAGTTCCAGGGGTGCAAAACTGTTTTTT.

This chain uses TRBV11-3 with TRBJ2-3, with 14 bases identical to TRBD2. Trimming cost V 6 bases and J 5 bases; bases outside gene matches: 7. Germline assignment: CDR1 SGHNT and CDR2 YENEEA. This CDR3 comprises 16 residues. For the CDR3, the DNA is TGTGCCAGCAGTGCGGGACTAGCGGGGGAGAGAGATACGCAGTATTTT. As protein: CASSAGLAGERDTQYF.

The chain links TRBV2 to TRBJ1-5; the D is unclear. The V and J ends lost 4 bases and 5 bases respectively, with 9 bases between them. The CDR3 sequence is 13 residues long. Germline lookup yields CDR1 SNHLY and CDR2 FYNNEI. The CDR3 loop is CASSGRWDQPQHF. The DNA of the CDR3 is TGTGCCAGCAGTGGACGGTGGGATCAGCCCCAGCATTTT.

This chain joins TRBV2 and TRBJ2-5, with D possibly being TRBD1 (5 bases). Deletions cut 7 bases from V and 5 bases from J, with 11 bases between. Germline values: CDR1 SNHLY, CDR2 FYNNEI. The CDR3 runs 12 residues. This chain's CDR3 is CASTVGQETQYF. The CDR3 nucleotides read TGTGCCAGCACCGTGGGGCAGGAGACCCAGTACTTC.

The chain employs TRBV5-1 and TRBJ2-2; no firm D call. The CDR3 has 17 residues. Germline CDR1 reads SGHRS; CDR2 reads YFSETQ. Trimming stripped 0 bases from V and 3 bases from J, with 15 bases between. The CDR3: CASSLASTGVYTGELFF. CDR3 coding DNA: TGCGCCAGCAGCTTGGCCTCAACTGGGGTATACACCGGGGAGCTGTTTTTT.

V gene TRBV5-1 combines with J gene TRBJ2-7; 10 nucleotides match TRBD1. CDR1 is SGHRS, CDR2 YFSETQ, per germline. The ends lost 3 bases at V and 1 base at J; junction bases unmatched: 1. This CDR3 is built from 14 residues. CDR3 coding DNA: TGCGCCAGCAGCTCGGGACAGGGGTCCTACGAGCAGTACTTC. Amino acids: CASSSGQGSYEQYF.

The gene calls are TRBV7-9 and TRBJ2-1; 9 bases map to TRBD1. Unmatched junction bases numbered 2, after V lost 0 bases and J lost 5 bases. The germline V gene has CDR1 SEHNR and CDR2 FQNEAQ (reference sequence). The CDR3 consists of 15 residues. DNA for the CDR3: TGTGCCAGCAGCTTAGCCGGGACAGGGAACAATGAGCAGTTCTTC. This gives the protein CASSLAGTGNNEQFF.

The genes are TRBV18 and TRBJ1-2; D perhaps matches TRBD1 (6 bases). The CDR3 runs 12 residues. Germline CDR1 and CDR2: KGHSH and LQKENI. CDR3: CAGGQPNYGYTF. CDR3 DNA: TGTGCGGGGGGGCAGCCCAACTATGGCTACACCTTC.

The CDR3 nucleotides are TGTGCCAGCAGTCCCAGGGGTGGGCACTATGGCTACACCTTC. It specifies CASSPRGGHYGYTF. The chain employs TRBV28 and TRBJ1-2; tentative D call: TRBD1 (6 bases). The CDR3 has 14 residues. Germline CDR1 MDHEN, CDR2 SYDVKM. Between the trimmed V and J ends, which lost 5 bases and 3 bases, there was a span of 13 bases.

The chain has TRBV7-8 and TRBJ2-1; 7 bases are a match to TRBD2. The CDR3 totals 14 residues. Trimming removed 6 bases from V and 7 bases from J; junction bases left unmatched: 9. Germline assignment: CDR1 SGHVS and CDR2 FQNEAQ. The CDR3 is CASRGSGVRNEQFF. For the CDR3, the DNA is TGTGCCAGCAGGGGCAGCGGGGTACGGAATGAGCAGTTCTTC. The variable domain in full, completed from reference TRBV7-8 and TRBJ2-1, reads GAGVSQSPRYKVAKRGQDVALRCDPISGHVSLFWYQQALGQGPEFLTYFQNEAQLDKSGLPSDRFFAERPEGSVSTLKIQRTQQEDSAVYLCASRGSGVRNEQFFGPGTRLTVL.